These T cell receptor beta chains were read from a single sample in a study of blood T cell repertoires in COVID-19. This table comes from immunoSEQ multiplex PCR, and its TCRdb copy is limited to in-frame clones, with some not included. The data show tens of thousands of clones, roughly nine tenths seen once. Sequenced input: peripheral blood. These receptors all stem from a man aged 55 to 70 with acute or convalescent COVID-19. The CDR3 runs from the conserved cysteine through the conserved F or W. The D gene is left open where the match is weak. Only part of the rows carry a size: once, few, many, or a class if the clone is expanded.

>TRBD1|TRBJ1-1|TRBV12-3/TRBV12-4|.
CASSSQGAAEAFF
TGTGCCAGCAGTTCACAGGGGGCGGCTGAAGCTTTCTTT
>TRBD2|TRBJ2-3|TRBV5-6|.
CASSPLTSGGTPSTDTQYF
TGTGCCAGCAGCCCCCTGACTAGCGGGGGAACACCTAGCACAGATACGCAGTATTTT
>.|TRBJ1-2|TRBV7-8|.
CASSLAAGAPNYGYTF
TGTGCCAGCAGCTTAGCGGCGGGGGCGCCTAACTATGGCTACACCTTC
>.|TRBJ1-2|TRBV3-1/TRBV3-2|.
CASSPGSFLANYGYTF
TGTGCCAGCAGCCCGGGTTCGTTTTTGGCTAACTATGGCTACACCTTC
>TRBD2|TRBJ2-1|TRBV11-3|.
CASSPGGTSGGNEQFF
TGTGCCAGCAGCCCAGGCGGGACTAGCGGGGGCAATGAGCAGTTCTTC
>.|TRBJ1-6|TRBV19|.
CASSPSAGDGSPLHF
TGTGCCAGTTCTCCTTCCGCGGGGGATGGCTCACCCCTCCACTTT
>.|TRBJ1-1|TRBV19|once
CASTQYSGGNPLNTEAFF
TGTGCCAGTACGCAATACAGCGGGGGAAATCCCCTGAACACTGAAGCTTTCTTT
>TRBD2|TRBJ2-3|TRBV11-2|.
CASSRGVRGGTDTQYF
TGTGCCAGCAGCCGAGGGGTACGGGGGGGCACAGATACGCAGTATTTT
>.|TRBJ1-2|TRBV9|.
CASGAGGRGYTF
TGTGCCAGCGGCGCCGGGGGGAGAGGCTACACCTTC
>.|TRBJ1-3|TRBV10-3|.
CATLSNTIYF
TGTGCCACTCTCTCCAACACCATATATTTT
>.|TRBJ1-3|TRBV2|once
CAMSTVRSGNTIYF
TGTGCCATGTCGACTGTCCGCTCTGGAAACACCATATATTTT
>.|TRBJ1-5|TRBV19|once
CASSIGGTNQPQHF
TGTGCCAGTAGTATTGGAGGGACCAATCAGCCCCAGCATTTT
>.|TRBJ2-7|TRBV11-2|.
CASSSRQSGQKEQYF
TGTGCCAGCAGCTCTAGACAGTCGGGCCAAAAAGAGCAGTACTTC
>.|TRBJ1-3|TRBV7-9|.
CASSLVTGVSSGNTIYF
TGTGCCAGCAGCTTAGTGACAGGCGTTAGCTCTGGAAACACCATATATTTT
>.|TRBJ2-3|TRBV6-5|.
CASSYSQGANTQYF
TGTGCCAGCAGTTACTCGCAGGGTGCGAATACGCAGTATTTT
>.|TRBJ2-7|TRBV6-5|.
CASSYGGPYEQYF
TGTGCCAGCAGTTACGGGGGCCCCTACGAGCAGTACTTC
>.|TRBJ1-2|TRBV3-1/TRBV3-2|.
CASSINRVGYTF
TGTGCCAGCAGTATTAACAGGGTTGGCTACACCTTC
>TRBD1|TRBJ1-2|TRBV5-4|.
CASSLRDSHYGYTF
TGTGCCAGCAGCTTAAGGGACAGCCACTATGGCTACACCTTC
>TRBD2|TRBJ2-3|TRBV7-3|.
CASTLAGASTDTQYF
TGTGCCAGCACCCTAGCGGGGGCCAGCACAGATACGCAGTATTTT
>TRBD1|TRBJ2-4|TRBV18|few
CASSPRGQGVTKNIQYF
TGTGCCAGCTCACCCCGAGGGCAGGGGGTTACCAAAAACATTCAGTACTTC
>.|TRBJ1-2|TRBV2|.
CASSVGGAYGYTF
TGTGCCAGCAGTGTAGGGGGGGCCTATGGCTACACCTTC
>TRBD1|TRBJ1-3|TRBV6-5|few
CASTITGESGNTIYF
TGTGCCAGCACTATAACAGGGGAGAGTGGAAACACCATATATTTT
>TRBD1|TRBJ2-2|TRBV19|.
CASRRDRANTGELFF
TGTGCCAGTAGGAGGGACAGAGCGAACACCGGGGAGCTGTTTTTT
>.|TRBJ1-1|TRBV6-5|.
CATGTRAEAFF
TGTGCCACTGGGACACGGGCTGAAGCTTTCTTT
>.|TRBJ1-3|TRBV5-1|.
CASSLGSSSGNTIYF
TGCGCCAGCAGCTTGGGGTCCAGCTCTGGAAACACCATATATTTT
>TRBD1|TRBJ1-3|TRBV29-1|.
CSVELRQGISGNTIYF
TGCAGCGTTGAACTCAGACAGGGAATCTCTGGAAACACCATATATTTT
>TRBD2|TRBJ2-3|TRBV9|.
CASSGNSGGASDTQYF
TGTGCCAGCAGCGGGAATAGCGGGGGGGCCTCAGATACGCAGTATTTT
>TRBD1|TRBJ2-7|TRBV4-2|.
CASSQTWGQGASEQYF
TGTGCCAGCAGCCAGACATGGGGACAGGGGGCTTCCGAGCAGTACTTC
>TRBD2|TRBJ2-7|TRBV4-2|.
CASSQDPGTSYEQYF
TGTGCCAGCAGCCAAGATCCCGGGACTAGCTACGAGCAGTACTTC
>TRBD2|TRBJ2-2|TRBV27|.
CASSFTSGGSNTGELFF
TGTGCCAGCAGTTTTACTAGCGGGGGCTCGAACACCGGGGAGCTGTTTTTT
>TRBD1|TRBJ1-2|TRBV30|.
CATTGGDRDNYGYTF
TGTGCCACTACCGGTGGGGACAGGGATAACTATGGCTACACCTTC
>.|TRBJ1-1|TRBV30|.
CAWSDRERAAFF
TGTGCCTGGAGTGACAGGGAACGGGCCGCTTTCTTT
>TRBD1|TRBJ2-1|TRBV5-8|.
CASSLWTPGTGKNEQFF
TGTGCCAGCAGCTTGTGGACCCCCGGGACAGGGAAGAATGAGCAGTTCTTC
>TRBD1|TRBJ1-2|TRBV19|.
CASSKGDRGDNYGYTF
TGTGCCAGTAGCAAGGGAGACAGGGGAGATAACTATGGCTACACCTTC
>TRBD2|TRBJ2-3|TRBV2|.
CASTGGGTDTQYF
TGTGCCAGCACCGGGGGGGGCACAGATACGCAGTATTTT
>.|TRBJ2-7|TRBV7-9|.
CGSGVGSYEQYF
TGTGGGTCGGGGGTAGGATCCTACGAGCAGTACTTC
>.|TRBJ1-2|TRBV30|once
CAWSVGGGYGYTF
TGTGCCTGGAGTGTAGGCGGCGGGTATGGCTACACCTTC
>TRBD2|TRBJ2-7|TRBV4-2|.
CASSRQGTSGGYEQYF
TGTGCCAGCAGCCGACAAGGGACTAGCGGGGGCTACGAGCAGTACTTC
>.|TRBJ1-1|TRBV29-1|.
CSVVGRTYTEAFF
TGCAGCGTTGTGGGGCGAACCTACACTGAAGCTTTCTTT
>TRBD1|TRBJ1-2|TRBV12-3/TRBV12-4|.
CASNGTGTSGYTF
TGTGCCAGCAATGGGACAGGGACTAGTGGCTACACCTTC
>TRBD1|TRBJ1-6|TRBV6-5|.
CASRTKDRGSSPLHF
TGTGCCAGCAGGACCAAGGACAGGGGTAGTTCACCCCTCCACTTT
>TRBD2|TRBJ2-7|TRBV29-1|.
CSGTGTSSYEQYF
TGCAGCGGGACCGGGACTAGTTCCTACGAGCAGTACTTC
>.|TRBJ1-5|TRBV3-1/TRBV3-2|.
CASSQDFRGTSVLPQHF
TGTGCCAGCAGCCAGGATTTCAGGGGAACCTCGGTTCTGCCCCAGCATTTT
>.|TRBJ1-1|TRBV2|.
CASSLTGPPDTEAFF
TGTGCCAGCAGTCTGACAGGTCCTCCGGACACTGAAGCTTTCTTT
>.|TRBJ1-1|TRBV3-1/TRBV3-2|.
CASSHQYLQGPTEAFF
TGTGCCAGCAGCCACCAATACCTGCAGGGTCCCACTGAAGCTTTCTTT
>TRBD1|TRBJ2-7|TRBV29-1|.
CSVRTGGSSYEQYF
TGCAGCGTAAGGACAGGGGGGAGTTCCTACGAGCAGTACTTC
>.|TRBJ1-5|TRBV7-8|once
CASSLVGEDQPQHF
TGTGCCAGCAGCTTAGTAGGGGAGGATCAGCCCCAGCATTTT
>TRBD1|TRBJ2-1|TRBV5-1|few
CASYRGQGDNEQFF
TGCGCCAGCTATAGGGGACAGGGGGACAATGAGCAGTTCTTC
>TRBD1|TRBJ1-2|TRBV5-1|few
CASSSRGQAVNYGYTF
TGCGCCAGCAGCTCCAGGGGACAGGCTGTTAACTATGGCTACACCTTC
>TRBD1|TRBJ2-2|TRBV7-9|.
CASSRTGEGDGELFF
TGTGCCAGCAGCAGGACAGGGGAAGGGGACGGGGAGCTGTTTTTT
>TRBD1|TRBJ2-7|TRBV19|.
CASRRGQGEIYEQYF
TGTGCCAGTAGGCGGGGACAGGGAGAGATCTACGAGCAGTACTTC
>.|TRBJ1-2|TRBV5-4|.
CASSSWAGDGGYTF
TGTGCCAGCAGCTCGTGGGCAGGGGACGGCGGCTACACCTTC
>TRBD2|TRBJ2-5|TRBV5-4|.
CASSLPPPRGKQETQYF
TGTGCCAGCAGCTTGCCCCCTCCGCGGGGGAAACAAGAGACCCAGTACTTC
>.|TRBJ2-1|TRBV7-9|.
CASSHGLPRPEQFF
TGTGCCAGCAGCCACGGACTCCCCCGCCCTGAGCAGTTCTTC
>.|TRBJ1-2|TRBV5-4|.
CASSLAFRANYGYTF
TGTGCCAGCAGCTTGGCCTTCAGGGCTAACTATGGCTACACCTTC